This is a list of T cell receptor beta chains from one sample in a study of cytotoxic CD8 clonotypes in ibrutinib-treated CLL. Repertoires were generated with immunoSEQ multiplex PCR, while TCRdb's copy carries only in-frame clones and drops some. The table lists tens of thousands of clones, under 80% of them singletons, with approximately 24% in the top ten. This material consisted of PBMCs, taken before ibrutinib treatment. The receptors were gathered from a human donor with chronic lymphocytic leukemia. CDR3s include the opening cysteine and the closing phenylalanine or tryptophan. Each record gives: CDR3 length, clone size, V gene, CDR3 protein. Clone size, where shown, is once, few, many, or a class for clones that have expanded.

15,.,TRBV11-3,CASSLGLAGGTEQFF
14,.,TRBV7-9,CASSLGRTGYGYTF
15,.,TRBV5-1,CASSWTGRHNEKLFF
16,few,TRBV4-2,CASSQDRARDGYEQYF
14,.,TRBV10-3,CAISESLTSGEGYF
11,few,TRBV2,CASREVDGYTF
11,.,TRBV28,CASSFGVTQYF
15,.,TRBV5-5,CASSTEGQVAYEQYF
12,.,TRBV29-1,CSVSPSEYEQYF
15,.,TRBV7-2,CASSLWGASKNIQYF
17,.,TRBV18,CASSRRIKTGGRETQYF
16,few,TRBV11-2,CASSLDSGRSAYEQYF
16,.,TRBV18,CASSPGPGFRTGELFF
14,.,TRBV5-4,CASSEAGGWYEQYF
17,.,TRBV7-8,CASSSPNKVENTGELFF